This TCR beta chain is from a study of graft-versus-host responses after intestinal transplantation. Repertoires were generated with immunoSEQ multiplex PCR, while TCRdb's copy carries only in-frame clones and drops some. The table has tens of thousands of clones, 91% seen once. CDR1 and CDR2 from the germline V gene are SGDLS and YYNGEE. This CDR3 is 14 amino acids long. V was cut by 0 bases and J by 1 base, with 8 bases left in between. Note on this clone: The antigen is not known.

Sequencing used unstimulated CD8+ T cells sorted from spleen or lymph node cells, obtained before intestinal transplant. The chain combines TRBV9 with TRBJ2-7; D might be TRBD1 (5 bases). The source of this sequence is a human donor who received an intestinal transplant. CDR3 residues: CASSVGPGSYEQYF. The CDR3 DNA is TGTGCCAGCAGCGTAGGACCAGGGTCCTACGAGCAGTACTTC.